The clone carrying this T cell receptor beta chain was seen a few times. Mismatch with germline at one junction end may stem from a read error. The data are from a study of blood T cells in healthy people across ages. Together with a sample-barcoded 5' primer, a J-beta primer mix was included in a second PCR lasting about 7 to 11 cycles. Researchers report that a template-switch adaptor with 12 random nucleotides tagged each cDNA molecule. TCRdb re-analysed the 5' RACE reads in MiXCR, keeping a single row per CDR3 protein. The sample contains 750,000 to 1,000,000 distinct CDR3 sequences, about 27% of which appear only once. The CDR3 spans 16 residues. A further study also used this sample, focusing on T cells of mothers and their children.

This chain connects TRBV12-3 or TRBV12-4 to TRBJ2-7, with unresolved D. This TCR derives from a middle-aged woman in good health. Sequencing input: blood. CDR3 protein: CTSSLDSGLEAYEQYF. The CDR3 DNA follows: TGTACCAGCAGTTTAGATTCTGGTCTTGAAGCCTACGAGCAGTACTTC.